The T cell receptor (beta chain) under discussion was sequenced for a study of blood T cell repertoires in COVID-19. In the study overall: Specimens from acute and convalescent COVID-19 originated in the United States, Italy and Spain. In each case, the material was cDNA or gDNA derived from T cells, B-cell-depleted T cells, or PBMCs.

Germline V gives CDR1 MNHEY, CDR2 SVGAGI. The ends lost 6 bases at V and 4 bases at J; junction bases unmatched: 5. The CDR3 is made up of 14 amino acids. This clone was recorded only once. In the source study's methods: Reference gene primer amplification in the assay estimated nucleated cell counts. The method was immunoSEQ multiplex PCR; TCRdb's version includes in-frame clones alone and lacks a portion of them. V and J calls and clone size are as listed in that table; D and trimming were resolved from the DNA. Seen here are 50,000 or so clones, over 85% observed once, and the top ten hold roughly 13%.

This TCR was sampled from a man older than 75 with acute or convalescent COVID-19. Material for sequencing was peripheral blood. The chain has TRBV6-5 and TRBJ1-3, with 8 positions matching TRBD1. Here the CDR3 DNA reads TGTGCCAGCAGAATACAGGGGGAAGGAAACACCATATATTTT. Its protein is CASRIQGEGNTIYF.